This section outlines one T cell receptor beta chain sequence together with its context. A count is missing, but by frequency this clonotype is medium-sized (0.01 to 0.1%). Its antigen is unknown. This entry comes from a study of CD8 T cells in cerebrospinal fluid in Alzheimer's disease (dated by TCRdb to about 2020). Regarding the study in general: To assess CSF T cell clonal expansion, the study used two single-cell approaches: plate-based nested PCR sequencing and droplet-based sequencing. The droplet-based CSF analysis comparing patients with controls included about 9 healthy controls (nearly 11,000 cells) and about 9 patients with MCI or Alzheimer's disease (around 10,000 cells). This study tested whether clonally expanded T cells could be found in cerebrospinal fluid from healthy elderly individuals and from patients with neurodegenerative disease. A total of around 25 samples were covered by the CSF gene-expression analysis, in which Parkinson's disease patients were included. What the research found in general, with its limitations: The EBV-specific clones were neither the most highly expanded clones nor enriched among patients. Only samples with detectable clones went into the overall clonality comparison: around eleven healthy, 5 MCI, 5 AD, and 6 PD. The authors cautioned that detecting EBV-specific TCRs in CSF does not establish a causal link between EBV and Alzheimer's disease. In pooled data, a highly expanded clone (at least 3% of TCRs) occurred in 1 of 10 healthy subjects versus 4 of 6 Alzheimer's patients. Compared with controls, patients with MCI or Alzheimer's disease had a higher percentage of their CSF TCRs made up by the single largest clone.

The CDR3 starts with the cysteine, ends with the phenylalanine, and has 12 residues. DNA is not on record. Libraries were prepared through 10x single-cell sequencing. CSF cells were profiled with 10X Genomics single-cell V(D)J and 5' gene-expression libraries. An Illumina NextSeq550 was used to sequence CSF single-cell TCR libraries. The published analysis was carried out like this. V(D)J reads were aligned to the vdj-GRCh38 alts ensemble 2.0.0 reference and processed with the Cell Ranger vdj pipeline. Clonotypes were defined as cell barcodes sharing the same set of productive CDR3 nucleotide sequences. To link clonality with transcriptional profiles, clonotype information was incorporated into Seurat v3.0 gene-expression metadata. Any CSF cell with more than 1,800 genes, more than 7,500 UMIs or more than 10% mitochondrial reads was excluded. To identify TCRs with known antigen specificity, CDR3-beta sequences were compared against VDJdb. Network analysis of clone sharing used the R package qgraph and included only TCRs with complete alpha and beta chains. Following reprocessing of the reads by TCRdb, the data hold one row per CDR3 protein sequence and no DNA is available. TCRdb's processing, not the study's, gives the V and J calls here. The sample table holds 1,500 to 2,000 distinct CDR3 sequences. Jointly, the top ten make up roughly 6.4% of the sample.

Acute infectious disease was absent in all participants, and all participants were in good physical condition. For droplet-based sequencing, live CSF cells were sorted using a live/dead marker. To pellet immune cells, CSF obtained by lumbar puncture was centrifuged at 300g. Each CSF sample was checked for red blood cells, and any sample showing blood contamination was excluded. CSF cells were cryopreserved in freezing medium, frozen overnight at -80 degrees C, and subsequently stored in liquid nitrogen. Before analysis, CSF samples had been stored for less than seven months. This TCR derives from a human donor in good health. The specimen sequenced was cerebrospinal fluid. The chain was built from TRBV12-3 or TRBV12-4 and TRBJ1-1; TCRdb lists TRBD1, though no DNA is available to test this call. The CDR3 sequence is CASSPGQAEAFF.